This T cell receptor beta chain comes out of a study of T cells after yellow fever vaccination. Findings and limits, study-wide: The secondary response showed a weaker magnitude and a faster peak, day 5 versus 15.

One entry per CDR3 protein results from TCRdb running MiXCR on the 5' RACE reads. The sample yields about 170,000 distinct CDR3 sequences, roughly 6.2% seen once. There are a few counts of this clonotype. The antigen is undetermined. This CDR3 contains 15 residues. J lost 3 bases, V lost 2 bases, and 3 bases had no gene match. Per the germline V gene, CDR1 is LGHNA and CDR2 is YSLEER. The V call is TRBV4-3, the J call TRBJ1-5; 8 nucleotides agree with TRBD1. The sequence was obtained from a young man who received the YFV17D yellow fever vaccine. Sequencing used CD4+ T cells sorted from PBMCs, obtained on the day of the first yellow fever vaccination. The CDR3: CASSQSTGVNQPQHF. CDR3 nucleotide sequence: TGCGCCAGCAGCCAATCGACAGGGGTCAATCAGCCCCAGCATTTT.